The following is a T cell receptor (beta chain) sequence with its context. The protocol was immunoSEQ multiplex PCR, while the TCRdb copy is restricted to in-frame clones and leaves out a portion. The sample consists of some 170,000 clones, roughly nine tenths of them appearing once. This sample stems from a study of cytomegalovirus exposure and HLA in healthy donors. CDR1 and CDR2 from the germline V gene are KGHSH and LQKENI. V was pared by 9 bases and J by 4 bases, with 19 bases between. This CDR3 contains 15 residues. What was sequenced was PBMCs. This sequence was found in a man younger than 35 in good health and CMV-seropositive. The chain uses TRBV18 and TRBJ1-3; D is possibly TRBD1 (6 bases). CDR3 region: CASQQGNNAGNTIYF. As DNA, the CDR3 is TGTGCCAGTCAACAGGGCAATAATGCCGGAAACACCATATATTTT.